Presented here are 12 T cell receptor beta chains from one specimen sequenced in a study of CD8+ T cells in alopecia areata. The authors extracted RNA and reverse transcribed it into cDNA as the sequencing template. Libraries were prepared by immunoSEQ multiplex PCR; TCRdb keeps only in-frame clonotypes and omits some of them. The sample lists about 150,000 clones, around three fifths occurring once. Source: CD4+ T cells sorted from blood, taken at week 0. The receptors originated from a human donor with alopecia areata.

This clone came up a few times. The CDR3 region is CASSDIETQYF. The CDR3 nucleotides are TGTGCCAGCAGTGATATTGAGACCCAGTACTTC. This chain connects TRBV2 to TRBJ2-5; no firm D call. Germline CDR1 and CDR2: SNHLY and FYNNEI. This CDR3 comprises 11 residues. The V gene lost 3 bases and the J gene lost 5 bases, with 4 bases spanning the gap.

The gene calls are TRBV30 and TRBJ2-5, with 9 positions matching TRBD1. The J segment lost 5 bases and the V segment lost 4 bases, leaving 8 bases of the junction unmatched. The germline V gene encodes CDR1 GTSNPN and CDR2 SVGIG (reference sequence). The CDR3 extends over 14 amino acids. CDR3 loop: CAWTRQGVLETQYF. DNA for the CDR3: TGTGCCTGGACTCGACAGGGGGTCCTTGAGACCCAGTACTTC. Full variable domain (rest looked up from reference TRBV30 and TRBJ2-5): SQTIHQWPATLVQPVGSPLSLECTVEGTSNPNLYWYRQAAGRGLQLLFYSVGIGQISSEVPQNLSASRPQDRQFILSSKKLLLSDSGFYLCAWTRQGVLETQYFGPGTRLLVL.

The rearrangement uses TRBV2 and TRBJ2-3, with D perhaps matching TRBD1 (6 bases). Looked up from germline, CDR1 is SNHLY and CDR2 is FYNNEI. V dropped 5 bases and J dropped 9 bases, with 6 bases sitting between them. This CDR3 contains 10 residues. CDR3: CASSQGTQYF. The CDR3 DNA reads as TGTGCCAGCAGTCAGGGGACGCAGTATTTT.

Only a few counts were recorded for this clone. The CDR3 DNA sequence: TGTGCCAGCAGCGGAGGGGCTAGCGGGGGGCGAGAAGAGACCCAGTACTTC. Translated, it gives CASSGGASGGREETQYF. This sequence joins TRBV9 and TRBJ2-5; 11 bases map to TRBD2. The germline gives CDR1 SGDLS, CDR2 YYNGEE. This CDR3 has 17 amino acids. The ends lost 3 bases at V and 3 bases at J; junction bases unmatched: 10.

This clone showed up just a few times. This chain links TRBV30 with TRBJ2-6; tentatively, D is TRBD1 (5 bases). Germline assignment: CDR1 GTSNPN and CDR2 SVGIG (reference sequence). CDR3 size: 13 residues. V gave up 3 bases and J gave up 3 bases, with 6 bases separating them. The CDR3 here is CAWRTDGANVLTF. The CDR3 coding sequence is TGTGCCTGGAGGACAGATGGGGCCAACGTCCTGACTTTC. The variable domain in full, with the rest retrieved from reference TRBV30 and TRBJ2-6, is SQTIHQWPATLVQPVGSPLSLECTVEGTSNPNLYWYRQAAGRGLQLLFYSVGIGQISSEVPQNLSASRPQDRQFILSSKKLLLSDSGFYLCAWRTDGANVLTFGAGSRLTVL.

The gene calls are TRBV2 and TRBJ2-3; D is uncertain. Germline V CDR1 and CDR2: SNHLY, FYNNEI. The CDR3 has 15 amino acids. The V end lost 2 bases, the J end lost 0 bases, and 9 bases lay between the germline ends. CDR3 amino acids: CASSETTASTDTQYF. In nucleotides, the CDR3 is TGTGCCAGCAGTGAAACTACAGCTAGCACAGATACGCAGTATTTT.

The chain employs TRBV2 and TRBJ2-2; D remains unclear. Trimming took 6 bases from V and 1 from J, leaving 12 bases between them. CDR3 length: 15 residues. The germline V gene has CDR1 SNHLY and CDR2 FYNNEI. The CDR3 coding sequence is TGTGCCAGCAGGGTTGACATACAGAACACCGGGGAGCTGTTTTTT. This translates into CASRVDIQNTGELFF.

This chain uses TRBV5-1 with TRBJ2-5, with 12 bases matching TRBD1. With V trimmed by 8 bases and J by 4 bases, 9 bases remained unmatched. CDR1 is SGHRS and CDR2 is YFSETQ in the germline V gene. CDR3 length: 15 residues. The CDR3, as DNA: TGCGCCAGTACAACGGGACAGGGGGCCCGAGAGACCCAGTACTTC. It translates to CASTTGQGARETQYF.

This chain uses TRBV30 with TRBJ1-2; D is perhaps TRBD1 (6 bases). CDR3 length: 13 amino acids. V lost 4 bases and J lost 5, with 14 bases in between. The germline CDR1 and CDR2 sequences are GTSNPN and SVGIG (reference sequence). CDR3 protein: CAWMQGLRYGYTF. DNA for the CDR3: TGTGCCTGGATGCAGGGGCTCCGGTATGGCTACACCTTC.

This chain links TRBV30 with TRBJ1-2; D gene ambiguous. Per the germline V gene, CDR1 is GTSNPN and CDR2 is SVGIG (reference sequence). The V end lost 7 bases, the J end lost 4 bases, and 16 bases lay between the germline ends. The CDR3 runs to 13 residues. CDR3 region: CAYVKVGIYGYTF. The CDR3, as DNA: TGTGCCTACGTGAAGGTGGGAATCTATGGCTACACCTTC.

This clone was seen just once. The chain employs TRBV30 and TRBJ1-5, with D uncertain. The CDR3 extends over 13 amino acids. The germline V gene has CDR1 GTSNPN and CDR2 SVGIG (reference sequence). V was trimmed by 5 bases and J by 0 bases, leaving 8 bases between them. CDR3 sequence: CAWGRFSNQPQHF. In nucleotides, the CDR3 is TGTGCCTGGGGACGGTTTAGCAATCAGCCCCAGCATTTT.

This rearrangement joins TRBV9 to TRBJ2-3; 9 nucleotides agree with TRBD2. CDR1 and CDR2 from the germline V gene are SGDLS and YYNGEE. This CDR3 is 14 amino acids long. V dropped 4 bases and J dropped 3; count of bases not matched to a gene: 3. CDR3 amino acids: CASSFGLATDTQYF. For the CDR3, the DNA is TGTGCCAGCAGCTTCGGACTAGCGACAGATACGCAGTATTTT.